This T cell receptor beta chain was recovered during a study of blood T cell repertoires in COVID-19. Study context: Sources were T cells, B-cell-depleted T cells, or PBMCs; the material itself was cDNA or gDNA.

Participants, about 18 to 100 years old, spanned 24 US areas. Cohort placement rested on clinical history that participants reported themselves. J gave up 1 base and V 4 bases, and 8 bases lay outside the gene matches. The CDR3 is made up of 15 amino acids. Germline values: CDR1 SGHRS, CDR2 YFSETQ. Repertoires were generated with immunoSEQ multiplex PCR, while TCRdb's copy carries only in-frame clones and drops some. The repertoire includes about 460,000 clones, 75% to 90% of them detected once, and roughly 8% sits in the top ten. The sequence derives from a woman aged 60-70 years who had recovered from COVID-19. The V call is TRBV5-1, the J call TRBJ2-7, with 7 positions matching TRBD2. Source material: PBMCs or T cells enriched from blood (not recorded which). CDR3 in DNA: TGCGCCAGCAGCGTTTGGGGCGGGGGTTCCTACGAGCAGTACTTC. It codes for CASSVWGGGSYEQYF.